This TCR beta chain was obtained from a study of blood T cell repertoires in COVID-19. V lost 6 bases and J lost 1; bases outside the gene matches: 16. Germline loops: CDR1 MDHEN, CDR2 SYDVKM. This CDR3 has 19 amino acids. The authors' processing: Reference gene primers were amplified, and this amplification served to estimate nucleated cell counts. TCRdb's table, derived via immunoSEQ multiplex PCR, lists solely in-frame clones and lacks some. V and J calls plus clone size are reproduced from that table; the DNA served to infer D and trimming. Among about 210,000 clones listed, around four fifths were seen once.

V and J are TRBV28 and TRBJ1-2; TRBD1 matches 11 bases. The receptor comes from a woman between 45 and 60 years old with active or convalescent COVID-19. The sequenced sample was peripheral blood. The CDR3 protein is CASSSALRDRGGFNYGYTF. The CDR3 coding sequence is TGTGCCAGCAGCTCCGCCCTTCGGGACAGGGGGGGTTTTAACTATGGCTACACCTTC.